A single sample is the source of the 30 T cell receptor beta chains below, sequenced in a study of cytotoxic CD8 clonotypes in ibrutinib-treated CLL. This table comes from immunoSEQ multiplex PCR, and its TCRdb copy is limited to in-frame clones, with some not included. Among fewer than 300,000 clones listed, around 69% were seen once. The specimen was PBMCs, collected at disease progression, from a patient treated with ibrutinib. The receptor set was obtained from a human donor with chronic lymphocytic leukemia.

This chain links TRBV6-5 with TRBJ2-3, with D perhaps TRBD1 (5 bases). The CDR3 consists of 16 residues. The germline gives CDR1 MNHEY, CDR2 SVGAGI. The V and J ends lost 0 bases and 2 bases respectively, with 12 bases between them. Here the CDR3 reads CASSYSPGSYTDTQYF. The CDR3 nucleotides read TGTGCCAGCAGTTACTCGCCAGGGTCTTACACAGATACGCAGTATTTT.

The chain uses TRBV11-3 and TRBJ2-7; no clear D. CDR1 and CDR2 from the germline V gene are SGHNT and YENEEA. The CDR3 consists of 13 residues. V was trimmed by 2 bases and J by 3 bases, leaving 8 bases between them. CDR3 in DNA: TGTGCCAGCAGCTTATTTGCCGGCTACGAGCAGTACTTC. It specifies CASSLFAGYEQYF.

This chain uses TRBV7-9 with TRBJ2-7; tentative D call: TRBD2 (5 bases). Deletions cut 0 bases from V and 0 bases from J, with 18 bases between. The germline V gene has CDR1 SEHNR and CDR2 FQNEAQ (reference sequence). This CDR3 spans 18 amino acids. This CDR3 reads CASSLASSTSGPSYEQYF. The CDR3 bases are TGTGCCAGCAGCTTAGCCTCCTCGACGAGCGGACCCTCCTACGAGCAGTACTTC.

The rearrangement uses TRBV4-2 and TRBJ1-2; 7 nucleotides align to TRBD1. Germline V gene sequence: CDR1 LGHNA, CDR2 YNFKEQ. The CDR3 consists of 19 residues. Trimming took 0 bases from V and 5 from J; bases not matched to a gene: 18. CDR3 DNA: TGTGCCAGCAGCCAAGACCCCAGGTTAGGGGGCAATCCCCGTTATGGCTACACCTTC. Its protein product is CASSQDPRLGGNPRYGYTF.

This chain links TRBV19 with TRBJ2-7; 7 bases align to TRBD1. This CDR3 spans 14 amino acids. Per germline, CDR1 LNHDA and CDR2 SQIVND (reference sequence). Trimming removed 5 bases from V and 2 bases from J; junction bases left unmatched: 6. The chain's CDR3 is CASSGRDRAYEQYF. The CDR3 nucleotides read TGTGCCAGTAGTGGCCGGGACAGAGCCTACGAGCAGTACTTC.

The chain links TRBV12-5 to TRBJ2-3; D is perhaps TRBD1 (5 bases). Trimming left V 6 bases short and J 6 bases short, with 10 bases between. The CDR3 consists of 12 residues. The germline CDR1 and CDR2 sequences are LGHNT and FRNRAP. The chain's CDR3 is CASGIGADTQYF. The CDR3 DNA reads as TGTGCTAGTGGCATAGGGGCCGATACGCAGTATTTT.

The chain has TRBV18 and TRBJ1-1; 10 bases agree with TRBD1. V was clipped by 0 bases and J by 4 bases; unmatched bases: 5. Germline V gene data show CDR1 as KGHSH and CDR2 as LQKENI. The CDR3 runs 16 residues. CDR3 in amino acids: CASSPPGTGAGTEAFF. The CDR3 DNA is TGTGCCAGCTCACCACCAGGGACAGGGGCGGGCACTGAAGCTTTCTTT.

This chain uses TRBV5-4 with TRBJ2-3; D may correspond to TRBD1 or TRBD2 (5 bases each). The V end was cut by 3 bases, the J end by 4 bases, with 12 bases between. This CDR3 is built from 14 residues. Germline V gene sequence: CDR1 SGHNT, CDR2 YYREEE (reference sequence). DNA for the CDR3: TGTGCCAGCAGCTCCCTCCGGGACGCAGATACGCAGTATTTT. Its translation is CASSSLRDADTQYF.

The gene calls are TRBV5-1 and TRBJ1-3, with 10 bases identical to TRBD1. Per the germline V gene, CDR1 is SGHRS and CDR2 is YFSETQ. The V segment lost 0 bases and the J segment 4 bases; nucleotides outside the gene matches: 4. The CDR3 consists of 16 residues. The DNA for the CDR3 is TGCGCCAGCAGCTTGGCCGGGACAGGGGACGGAAACACCATATATTTT. It translates to CASSLAGTGDGNTIYF.

The chain couples TRBV6-1 to TRBJ1-2; a possible D gene is TRBD1 (6 bases). V shed 7 bases and J shed 4 bases, with 16 bases lying between them. Germline CDR1 MNHNS, CDR2 SASEGT. CDR3 size: 14 residues. CDR3 loop: CASNPGERFYGYTF. The CDR3, as DNA: TGTGCCAGCAACCCAGGGGAGAGGTTCTATGGCTACACCTTC.

This sequence joins TRBV18 and TRBJ2-7; TRBD1 matches 7 bases. CDR3 length: 14 amino acids. V was pared by 3 bases and J by 2 bases, with 4 bases of the junction left unmatched. CDR1 and CDR2 (germline): KGHSH, LQKENI. The CDR3 loop is CASSPTGSPYEQYF. The CDR3 bases are TGTGCCAGCTCACCGACAGGGTCCCCCTACGAGCAGTACTTC.

This clone was observed a handful of times. This chain joins TRBV29-1 and TRBJ1-1; possible D gene TRBD1, 5 bases. V was trimmed by 2 bases and J by 8 bases, leaving 12 bases between them. Germline loops: CDR1 SQVTM, CDR2 ANQGSEA. The CDR3 runs 12 residues. This CDR3 is CSVERAGREAFF. The DNA for the CDR3 is TGCAGCGTTGAACGGGCAGGGAGGGAAGCTTTCTTT.

A word on this clone: Distinct nucleotide sequences in the sample also encode this CDR3. J is TRBJ1-5 and V is TRBV6-5, with D hard to call. The CDR3 is 13 residues long. V gave up 2 bases and J gave up 2 bases, with 4 bases separating them. Looked up from germline, CDR1 is MNHEY and CDR2 is SVGAGI. Here the CDR3 DNA reads TGTGCCAGCAGTTACACCGGCAATCAGCCCCAGCATTTT. Translated, it gives CASSYTGNQPQHF.

The rearrangement joins TRBV6-6 to TRBJ1-5; TRBD1 aligns across 7 bases. The CDR3 contains 15 residues. Per the germline V gene, CDR1 is MNHNY and CDR2 is SVGAGI (reference sequence). V lost 5 bases, J lost 5 bases, and 9 bases stayed unmatched. CDR3 protein: CASSLRDREYQPQHF. The CDR3 DNA reads as TGTGCCAGCAGTCTCCGCGACAGGGAGTATCAGCCCCAGCATTTT.

This sequence joins TRBV6-5 and TRBJ2-1, with a possible D match to TRBD2 (6 bases). The CDR3 length is 16 residues. With 0 bases removed from V and 4 bases from J, the gap between germline ends came to 13 bases. From germline, CDR1 is MNHEY and CDR2 SVGAGI. The CDR3 sequence is CASSYSGGFDYNEQFF. CDR3 nucleotide sequence: TGTGCCAGCAGTTACTCCGGGGGATTCGATTACAATGAGCAGTTCTTC.

This clone was seen a few times. The chain recombines TRBV18 with TRBJ2-5, with no clear D. CDR1 and CDR2 from the germline V gene are KGHSH and LQKENI. The CDR3 is made up of 14 amino acids. Trimming left V 3 bases short and J 5 bases short, with 13 bases between. This CDR3 is CASSPVGPTETQYF. DNA of the CDR3: TGTGCCAGCTCACCGGTTGGGCCGACGGAGACCCAGTACTTC.

The V gene is TRBV5-1, the J gene TRBJ2-7, with 7 positions matching TRBD2. V was pared by 4 bases and J by 5 bases, with 12 bases of the junction left unmatched. The CDR3 runs 15 residues. The V gene's germline CDR1 is SGHRS and CDR2 YFSETQ. CDR3 sequence (DNA): TGCGCCAGCAGCCCTCGTCTAGCGGTCACGAACGAGCAGTACTTC. It is translated as CASSPRLAVTNEQYF.

This sequence joins TRBV6-4 and TRBJ1-2, with 9 positions matching TRBD1. This CDR3 comprises 16 residues. Trimming cost V 6 bases and J 4 bases; bases outside gene matches: 12. CDR1 is MRHNA, CDR2 SNTAGT, per germline. CDR3 in amino acids: CASRPGQGPGGYGYTF. The CDR3 bases are TGTGCCAGCAGACCGGGACAGGGCCCAGGGGGCTATGGCTACACCTTC.

This rearrangement joins TRBV7-9 to TRBJ2-7; 8 bases agree with TRBD1. There are 16 residues in the CDR3. Germline-derived CDR1 and CDR2 are SEHNR and FQNEAQ (reference sequence). Unmatched junction bases numbered 11, after V lost 5 bases and J lost 2 bases. The CDR3 DNA is TGTGCCAGCAGCCCCTCCCTCAGACAGGGGACCTACGAGCAGTACTTC. Amino acid sequence: CASSPSLRQGTYEQYF.

The V and J genes are TRBV4-3 and TRBJ1-3, with 7 bases matching TRBD1. The V segment lost 4 bases and the J segment 4 bases; nucleotides outside the gene matches: 7. Per germline, CDR1 LGHNA and CDR2 YSLEER. The CDR3 has 15 residues. The CDR3 loop is CASSRKQGSGNTIYF. For the CDR3, the DNA is TGCGCCAGCAGCCGGAAACAGGGGTCCGGAAACACCATATATTTT.

The chain combines TRBV6-6 with TRBJ1-6; D call uncertain. V lost 2 bases and J 8 bases, leaving 13 bases between the germline ends. CDR1 is MNHNY and CDR2 is SVGAGI in the germline V gene (reference sequence). The CDR3 totals 15 residues. Here the CDR3 reads CASSYAGQNDSPLHF. In DNA form, the CDR3 reads TGTGCCAGCAGTTACGCGGGCCAAAATGATTCACCCCTCCACTTT.

The chain links TRBV11-1 to TRBJ2-5; D is perhaps TRBD2 (6 bases). The ends were cut back, 4 bases at V and 0 bases at J, with 18 bases in the middle. The CDR3 extends over 17 amino acids. Germline V lookup: CDR1 SGHAT, CDR2 FQDESV (reference sequence). For the CDR3, the DNA is TGTGCCAGCAGCTCCCCAAGACTAGGGATGTACCAAGAGACCCAGTACTTC. This translates into CASSSPRLGMYQETQYF.

The chain uses TRBV19 and TRBJ2-1, with D uncertain. Deletions cut 2 bases from V and 2 bases from J, with 7 bases between. The CDR3 runs to 14 residues. Per the germline V gene, CDR1 is LNHDA and CDR2 is SQIVND (reference sequence). The CDR3 coding sequence is TGTGCCAGTAGTATACTGAACGCCTACAATGAGCAGTTCTTC. Translating gives CASSILNAYNEQFF.

The chain carries TRBV5-1 and TRBJ1-4; D is unclear. V was pared by 0 bases and J by 1 base, with 1 base between. CDR3 length: 13 residues. Germline V gene lookup returns CDR1 SGHRS and CDR2 YFSETQ. The chain's CDR3 is CASSLETNEKLFF. Written as DNA, the CDR3 is TGCGCCAGCAGCTTGGAAACTAATGAAAAACTGTTTTTT.

The chain links TRBV11-2 to TRBJ2-1; TRBD2 agrees at 7 bases. Germline V lookup: CDR1 SGHAT, CDR2 FQNNGV. With 3 bases clipped from V and 5 bases from J, the junction kept 4 bases outside the gene matches. The CDR3 covers 14 residues. The CDR3 coding sequence is TGTGCCAGCAGCTTCGGGACTAACCACAATGAGCAGTTCTTC. It encodes CASSFGTNHNEQFF.

This rearrangement joins TRBV28 to TRBJ2-7; the D call may be TRBD1 or TRBD2 (5 bases each). This CDR3 contains 15 residues. The germline CDR1 and CDR2 sequences are MDHEN and SYDVKM. The V gene lost 6 bases and the J gene lost 2 bases, with 17 bases spanning the gap. CDR3 sequence: CASSLRDLRAYEQYF. Here the CDR3 DNA reads TGTGCCAGCAGCCTAAGGGACCTCAGAGCCTACGAGCAGTACTTC.

This chain links TRBV5-1 with TRBJ2-3; 10 nucleotides match TRBD2. The CDR3 loop spans 15 amino acids. The ends lost 4 bases at V and 4 bases at J; junction bases unmatched: 6. CDR1 and CDR2 from the germline V gene are SGHRS and YFSETQ. CDR3 sequence reads: CASSNLAGASDTQYF. The CDR3 DNA reads as TGCGCCAGCAGCAACCTAGCGGGAGCCTCAGATACGCAGTATTTT.

The chain employs TRBV19 and TRBJ1-1; D remains unclear. Looked up from germline, CDR1 is LNHDA and CDR2 is SQIVND (reference sequence). Trimming cost V 4 bases and J 0 bases, with 15 bases left between them. The CDR3 sequence is 16 residues long. The chain's CDR3 is CASSTGLRNLNTEAFF. The CDR3 region has the DNA TGTGCCAGTAGTACCGGCCTACGGAATCTGAACACTGAAGCTTTCTTT.

The chain couples TRBV29-1 to TRBJ2-6; D unclear. This CDR3 is built from 14 residues. Between the trimmed V and J ends, which lost 4 bases and 0 bases, there was a span of 7 bases. Germline CDR1 is SQVTM and CDR2 is ANQGSEA. The CDR3, as DNA: TGCAGCGTTGCCCCAGGCTCTGGGGCCAACGTCCTGACTTTC. This sequence encodes CSVAPGSGANVLTF.

This clone is a singleton in its sample. The CDR3 nucleotides are TGTGCCAGCAGCGGGACTAGCGGACCCTACGAGCAGTACTTC. It codes for CASSGTSGPYEQYF. The rearrangement uses TRBV7-2 and TRBJ2-7; 11 bases match TRBD2. In germline, CDR1 is SGHTA, CDR2 FQGNSA. The CDR3 consists of 14 residues. The J segment lost 2 bases and the V segment lost 5 bases, leaving 2 bases of the junction unmatched.